A selection of T cell receptor beta chains follows, all from one sample in a study of spatial heterogeneity in lung cancer. TCRdb processed the 5' RACE reads anew with MiXCR; each CDR3 protein has one entry. Of tens of thousands of distinct CDR3 sequences in the sample, over 9.5% were seen once. Specimen: PBMCs, collected at surgery. The receptors were gathered from a male donor with early-stage non-small cell lung cancer. The conserved cysteine and the conserved F or W are not part of the CDR3 here. The D gene is left open where the match is weak.

D gene: TRBD2; V gene: TRBV7-2; CDR3 protein: ASSYGTSGRRRGDTQY
D gene: NA; V gene: TRBV9; CDR3 protein: ASSVGGADTQY
D gene: TRBD1; V gene: TRBV19; CDR3 protein: ASRIQGASNQPQH
D gene: TRBD2; V gene: TRBV7-9; CDR3 protein: ASSAPTSGRADEQF
D gene: NA; V gene: TRBV20-1; CDR3 protein: SASEQGYGYT
D gene: NA; V gene: TRBV6-2/TRBV6-3; CDR3 protein: ASSYSKAGRGYT
D gene: NA; V gene: TRBV5-1; CDR3 protein: ASSLAFLSPLH
D gene: TRBD1; V gene: TRBV29-1; CDR3 protein: SVERGQGIVQETQY
D gene: NA; V gene: TRBV9; CDR3 protein: ASSVLGDTGELF
D gene: TRBD1; V gene: TRBV6-2/TRBV6-3; CDR3 protein: ASSYISGTGAKDTQY
D gene: TRBD1; V gene: TRBV6-5; CDR3 protein: ASRGTGVDTQY
D gene: NA; V gene: TRBV2; CDR3 protein: ASSESRADQPQH
D gene: TRBD1; V gene: TRBV7-2; CDR3 protein: ASSLMPGGDEKLF
D gene: TRBD1; V gene: TRBV6-6; CDR3 protein: ASRGGQGHTEAF
D gene: NA; V gene: TRBV7-2; CDR3 protein: ASSLGGRGLGRERPASTDTQY
D gene: TRBD2; V gene: TRBV10-3; CDR3 protein: AISESTSGGIQY
D gene: NA; V gene: TRBV15; CDR3 protein: ATSRAAIAKNIQY
D gene: TRBD1; V gene: TRBV7-3; CDR3 protein: ASSFAGGYEQY
D gene: TRBD2; V gene: TRBV5-1; CDR3 protein: ASRPLAGTGQETQY
D gene: NA; V gene: TRBV6-2/TRBV6-3; CDR3 protein: ASSYSLIPTEAF
D gene: TRBD2; V gene: TRBV28; CDR3 protein: ASSPPGGLYEQY
D gene: NA; V gene: TRBV28; CDR3 protein: ASSFLRPGLSDTQY
D gene: TRBD2; V gene: TRBV3-1; CDR3 protein: ASSLRETSVLEQY
D gene: NA; V gene: TRBV28; CDR3 protein: ASRTQPGNYGYT
D gene: NA; V gene: TRBV7-2; CDR3 protein: ASSLMGGLSNQPQH
D gene: NA; V gene: TRBV6-5; CDR3 protein: ASSYSNYQPQH
D gene: NA; V gene: TRBV12-3/TRBV12-4; CDR3 protein: ASRPPGISEQF
D gene: TRBD2; V gene: TRBV5-1; CDR3 protein: ASSGLTSAPNNEQF
D gene: NA; V gene: TRBV9; CDR3 protein: ASSVGKGMNTEAF
D gene: NA; V gene: TRBV7-9; CDR3 protein: ASSPPLRYGPYNEQF
D gene: TRBD1; V gene: TRBV4-1; CDR3 protein: ASSQGPGQGANYGYT
D gene: NA; V gene: TRBV27; CDR3 protein: ASSGQYTEAF
D gene: NA; V gene: TRBV11-3; CDR3 protein: ASSFGGSYEQY
D gene: NA; V gene: TRBV20-1; CDR3 protein: SASSPRGNEQF
D gene: NA; V gene: TRBV7-2; CDR3 protein: ASSLAGADNEQF
D gene: NA; V gene: TRBV20-1; CDR3 protein: SARDRENYGYT
D gene: NA; V gene: TRBV11-2; CDR3 protein: ASSFGGVSYNEQF
D gene: NA; V gene: TRBV20-1; CDR3 protein: SARDAISTDTQY